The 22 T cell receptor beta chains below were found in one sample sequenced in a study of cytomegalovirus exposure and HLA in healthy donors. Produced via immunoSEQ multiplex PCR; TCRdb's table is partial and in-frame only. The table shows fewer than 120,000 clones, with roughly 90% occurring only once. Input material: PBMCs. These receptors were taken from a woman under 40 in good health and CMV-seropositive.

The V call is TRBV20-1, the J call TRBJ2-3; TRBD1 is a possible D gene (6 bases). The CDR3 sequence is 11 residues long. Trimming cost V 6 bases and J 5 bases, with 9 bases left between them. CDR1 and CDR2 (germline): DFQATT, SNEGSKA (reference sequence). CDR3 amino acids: CSAPRGDTQYF. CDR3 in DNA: TGCAGTGCACCCAGGGGAGATACGCAGTATTTT.

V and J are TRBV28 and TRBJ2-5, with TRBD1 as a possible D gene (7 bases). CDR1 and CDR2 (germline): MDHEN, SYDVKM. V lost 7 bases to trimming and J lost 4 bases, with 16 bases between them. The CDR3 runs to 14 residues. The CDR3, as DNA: TGTGCCAGCACAGGAGGGGGCATAGGAGAGACCCAGTACTTC. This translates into CASTGGGIGETQYF.

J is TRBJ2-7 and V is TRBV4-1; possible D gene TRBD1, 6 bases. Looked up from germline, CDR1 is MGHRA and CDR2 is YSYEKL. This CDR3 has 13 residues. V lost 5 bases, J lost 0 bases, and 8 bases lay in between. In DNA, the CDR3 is TGCGCCAGCAGCTGGGACAACTCCTACGAGCAGTACTTC. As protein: CASSWDNSYEQYF.

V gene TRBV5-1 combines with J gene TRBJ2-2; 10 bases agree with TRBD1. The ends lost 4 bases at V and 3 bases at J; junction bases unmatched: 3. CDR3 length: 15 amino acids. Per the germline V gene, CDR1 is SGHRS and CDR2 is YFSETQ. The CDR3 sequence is CASSPDRGDTGELFF. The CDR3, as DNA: TGCGCCAGCAGCCCGGACAGGGGGGACACCGGGGAGCTGTTTTTT. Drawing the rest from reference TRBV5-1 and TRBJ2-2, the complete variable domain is KAGVTQTPRYLIKTRGQQVTLSCSPISGHRSVSWYQQTPGQGLQFLFEYFSETQRNKGNFPGRFSGRQFSNSRSEMNVSTLELGDSALYLCASSPDRGDTGELFFGEGSRLTVL.

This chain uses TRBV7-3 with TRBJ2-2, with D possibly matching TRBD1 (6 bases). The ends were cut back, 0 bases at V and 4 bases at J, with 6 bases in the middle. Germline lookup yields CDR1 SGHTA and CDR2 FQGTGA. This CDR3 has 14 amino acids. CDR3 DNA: TGTGCCAGCAGCTTAACCAGGGGCACCGGGGAGCTGTTTTTT. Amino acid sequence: CASSLTRGTGELFF.

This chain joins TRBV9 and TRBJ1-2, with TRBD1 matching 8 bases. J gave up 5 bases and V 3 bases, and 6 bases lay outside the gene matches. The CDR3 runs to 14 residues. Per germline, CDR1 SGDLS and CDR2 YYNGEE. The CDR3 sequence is CASSGGQGGYGYTF. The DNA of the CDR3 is TGTGCCAGCAGCGGTGGACAGGGTGGATATGGCTACACCTTC.

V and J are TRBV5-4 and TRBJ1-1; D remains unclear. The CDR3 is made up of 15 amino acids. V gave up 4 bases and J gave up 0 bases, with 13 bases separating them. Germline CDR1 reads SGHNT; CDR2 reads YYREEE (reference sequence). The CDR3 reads CASSLFQDMNTEAFF. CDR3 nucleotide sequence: TGTGCCAGCAGCCTTTTCCAGGATATGAACACTGAAGCTTTCTTT.

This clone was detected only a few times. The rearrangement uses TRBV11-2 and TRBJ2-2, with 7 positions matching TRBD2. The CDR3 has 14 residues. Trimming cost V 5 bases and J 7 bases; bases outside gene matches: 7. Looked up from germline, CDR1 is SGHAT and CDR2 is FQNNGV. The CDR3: CASSQGSGGGELFF. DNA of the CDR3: TGTGCCAGCAGCCAAGGCTCGGGGGGCGGGGAGCTGTTTTTT.

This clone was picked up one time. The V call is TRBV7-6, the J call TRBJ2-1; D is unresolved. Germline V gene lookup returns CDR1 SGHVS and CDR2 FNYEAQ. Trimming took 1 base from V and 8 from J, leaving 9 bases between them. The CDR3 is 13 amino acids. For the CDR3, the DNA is TGTGCCAGCAGCTTAGATGCCGGTTATGAGCAGTTCTTC. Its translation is CASSLDAGYEQFF.

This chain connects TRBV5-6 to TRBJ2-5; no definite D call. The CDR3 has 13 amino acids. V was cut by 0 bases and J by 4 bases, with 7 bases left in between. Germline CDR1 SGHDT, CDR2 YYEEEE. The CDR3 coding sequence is TGTGCCAGCAGCTTGGTAGCCCGAGAGACCCAGTACTTC. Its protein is CASSLVARETQYF. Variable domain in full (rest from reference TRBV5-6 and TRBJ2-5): DAGVTQSPTHLIKTRGQQVTLRCSPKSGHDTVSWYQQALGQGPQFIFQYYEEEERQRGNFPDRFSGHQFPNYSSELNVNALLLGDSALYLCASSLVARETQYFGPGTRLLVL.

CDR3 sequence reads: CASSYSHSQETQYF. The CDR3 DNA is TGTGCCAGCAGTTACTCGCACTCCCAAGAGACCCAGTACTTC. The chain joins TRBV6-6 to TRBJ2-5; D is unresolved. Germline CDR1 and CDR2: MNHNY and SVGAGI (reference sequence). The CDR3 is made up of 14 amino acids. With 0 bases removed from V and 1 base from J, the gap between germline ends came to 6 bases.

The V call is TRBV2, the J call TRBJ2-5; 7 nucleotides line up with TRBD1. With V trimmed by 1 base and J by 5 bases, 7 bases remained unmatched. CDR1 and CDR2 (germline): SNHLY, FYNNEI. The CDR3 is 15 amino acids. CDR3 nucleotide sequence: TGTGCCAGCAGTGAAGGCACAGGGGCACGGGAGACCCAGTACTTC. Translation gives CASSEGTGARETQYF.

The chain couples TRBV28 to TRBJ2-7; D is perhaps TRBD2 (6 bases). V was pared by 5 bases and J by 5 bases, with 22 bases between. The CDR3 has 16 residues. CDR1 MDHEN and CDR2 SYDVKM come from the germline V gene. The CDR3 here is CASSRTHYGGPHEQYF. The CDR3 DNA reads TGTGCCAGCAGTAGAACACATTATGGAGGGCCTCACGAGCAGTACTTC.

Here the CDR3 reads CASSEALGSYEQYF. The CDR3 nucleotides read TGTGCCAGCAGTGAAGCGCTTGGCAGCTACGAGCAGTACTTC. The chain combines TRBV6-1 with TRBJ2-7; D not certain. The CDR3 spans 14 residues. In germline, CDR1 is MNHNS, CDR2 SASEGT. V lost 0 bases, J lost 3 bases, and 9 bases lay in between.

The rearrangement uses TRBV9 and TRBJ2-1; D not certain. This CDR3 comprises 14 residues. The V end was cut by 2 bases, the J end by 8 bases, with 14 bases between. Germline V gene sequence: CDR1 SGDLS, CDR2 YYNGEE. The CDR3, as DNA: TGTGCCAGCAGCGTGGGTCTAGTTTCGTATGAGCAGTTCTTC. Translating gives CASSVGLVSYEQFF.

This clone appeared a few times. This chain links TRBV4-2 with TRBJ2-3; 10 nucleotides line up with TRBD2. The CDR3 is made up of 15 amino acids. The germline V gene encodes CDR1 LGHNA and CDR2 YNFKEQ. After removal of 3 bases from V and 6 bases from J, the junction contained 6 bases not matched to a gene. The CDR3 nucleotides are TGTGCCAGCAGCCACCTCGGGACTAGCGCTGATACGCAGTATTTT. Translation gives CASSHLGTSADTQYF.

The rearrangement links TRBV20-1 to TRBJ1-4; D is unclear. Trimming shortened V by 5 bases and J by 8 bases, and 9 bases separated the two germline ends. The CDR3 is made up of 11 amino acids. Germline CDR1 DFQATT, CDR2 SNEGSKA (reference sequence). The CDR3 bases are TGCAGTGCTCCCCGGGTGGAAAAACTGTTTTTT. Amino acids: CSAPRVEKLFF.

CDR3 amino acids: CASSDRAGNEQFF. The CDR3 DNA reads TGTGCCAGCAGTGATCGGGCGGGTAATGAGCAGTTCTTC. The V and J genes are TRBV25-1 and TRBJ2-1; maybe TRBD2 (5 bases). Looked up from germline, CDR1 is MGHDK and CDR2 is SYGVNS. The CDR3 is 13 amino acids. V was cut by 3 bases and J by 7 bases, with 10 bases left in between.

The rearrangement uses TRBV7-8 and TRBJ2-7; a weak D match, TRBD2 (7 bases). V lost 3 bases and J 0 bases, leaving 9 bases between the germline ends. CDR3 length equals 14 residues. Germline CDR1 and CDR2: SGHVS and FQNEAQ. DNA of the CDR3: TGTGCCAGCAGCTTCGGGGGGCCCTCCTACGAGCAGTACTTC. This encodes CASSFGGPSYEQYF.

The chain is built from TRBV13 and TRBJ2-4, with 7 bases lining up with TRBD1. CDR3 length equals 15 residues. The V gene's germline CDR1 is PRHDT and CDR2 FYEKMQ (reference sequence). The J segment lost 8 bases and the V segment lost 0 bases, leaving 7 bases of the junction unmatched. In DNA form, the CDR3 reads TGTGCCAGCAGCTTAGGTCTAAGGGGGCGGCACATTCAGTACTTC. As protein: CASSLGLRGRHIQYF. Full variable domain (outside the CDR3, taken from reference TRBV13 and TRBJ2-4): AAGVIQSPRHLIKEKRETATLKCYPIPRHDTVYWYQQGPGQDPQFLISFYEKMQSDKGSIPDRFSAQQFSDYHSELNMSSLELGDSALYFCASSLGLRGRHIQYFGAGTRLSVL.

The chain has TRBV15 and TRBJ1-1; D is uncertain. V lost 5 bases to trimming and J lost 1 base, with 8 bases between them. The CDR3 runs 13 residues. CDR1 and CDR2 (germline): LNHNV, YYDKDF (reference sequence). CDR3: CATSLTRNTEAFF. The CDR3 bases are TGTGCCACCAGCCTGACTCGGAACACTGAAGCTTTCTTT.

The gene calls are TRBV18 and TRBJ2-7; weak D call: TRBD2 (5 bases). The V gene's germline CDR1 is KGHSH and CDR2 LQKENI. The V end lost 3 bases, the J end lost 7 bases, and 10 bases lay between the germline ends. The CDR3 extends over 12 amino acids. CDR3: CASSPGVGEQYF. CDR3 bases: TGTGCCAGCTCACCCGGGGTTGGGGAGCAGTACTTC.